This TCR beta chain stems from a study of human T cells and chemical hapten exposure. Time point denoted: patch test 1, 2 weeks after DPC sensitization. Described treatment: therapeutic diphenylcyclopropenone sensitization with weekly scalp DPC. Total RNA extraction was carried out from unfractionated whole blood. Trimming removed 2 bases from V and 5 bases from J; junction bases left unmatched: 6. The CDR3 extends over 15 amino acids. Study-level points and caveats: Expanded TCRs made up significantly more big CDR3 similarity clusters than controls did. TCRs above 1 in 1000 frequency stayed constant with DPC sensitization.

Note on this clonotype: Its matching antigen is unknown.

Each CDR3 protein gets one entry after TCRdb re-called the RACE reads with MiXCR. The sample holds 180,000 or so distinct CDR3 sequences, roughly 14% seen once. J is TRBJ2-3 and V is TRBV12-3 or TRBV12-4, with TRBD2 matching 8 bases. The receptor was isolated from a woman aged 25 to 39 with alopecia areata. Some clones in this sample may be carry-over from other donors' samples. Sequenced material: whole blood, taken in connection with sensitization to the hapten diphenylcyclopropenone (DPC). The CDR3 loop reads CASSLRSGIIDTQYF. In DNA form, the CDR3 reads TGTGCCAGCAGTTTACGTAGCGGGATCATAGATACGCAGTATTTT.